This TCR beta chain was found in a study of T cell responses to AZD1222 COVID-19 vaccine. The study, taken as a whole, reports: Scientists sampled the repertoires only once the peak T cell response had passed. Possibly, clonal diversity was underestimated; donors were largely white British and included more females.

Turning to this clone: Its specificity is not known.

From germline, CDR1 is MNHEY and CDR2 SVGAGI. The CDR3 runs to 15 residues. The germline V and J ends were trimmed by 2 bases and 4 bases, with 14 bases remaining between them. Some clones are missing from TCRdb's copy, which holds only in-frame ones; the method was immunoSEQ multiplex PCR. The table records 85,000 to 130,000 clones, around 90% of them present only once. The material sequenced was peripheral blood, taken on day 0 of AZD1222 vaccination. The chain links TRBV6-5 to TRBJ1-2; a weak D match, TRBD1 (5 bases). This clonotype was obtained from an adult in good health. The CDR3: CASSYRGLGGYGYTF. CDR3 in DNA: TGTGCCAGCAGTTACCGGGGCCTGGGGGGCTATGGCTACACCTTC.